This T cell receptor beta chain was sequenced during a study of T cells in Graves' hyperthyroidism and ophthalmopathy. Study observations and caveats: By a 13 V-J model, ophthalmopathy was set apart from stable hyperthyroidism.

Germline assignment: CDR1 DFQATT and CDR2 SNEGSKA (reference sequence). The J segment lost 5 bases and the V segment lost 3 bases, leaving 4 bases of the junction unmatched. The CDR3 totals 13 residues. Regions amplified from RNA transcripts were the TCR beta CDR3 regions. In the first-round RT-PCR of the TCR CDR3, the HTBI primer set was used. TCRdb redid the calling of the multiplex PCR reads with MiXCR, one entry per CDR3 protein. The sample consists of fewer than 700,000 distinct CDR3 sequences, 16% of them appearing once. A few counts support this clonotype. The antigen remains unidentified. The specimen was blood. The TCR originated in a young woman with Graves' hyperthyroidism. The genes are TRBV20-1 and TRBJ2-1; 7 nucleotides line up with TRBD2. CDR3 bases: TGCAGTGCTAGCGGGAGGACTAACAATGAGCAGTTCTTC. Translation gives CSASGRTNNEQFF.